The 14 T cell receptor beta chains below come from one sample, sequenced in a study of blood T cell repertoires in COVID-19 (dated by TCRdb to the early 2020s). Libraries were prepared through the immunoSEQ multiplex PCR assay. The source is immuneACCESS, and TCRdb retained only in-frame sequences with V and J called. Part of the clones is not carried over; for the studies checked, unresolved V genes explain less than half of this, and the remainder is unexplained. The sample table holds approximately 220,000 clones, of which just under 90% were seen once. Together, the top ten hold around 4% of the sample. Sequenced material: PBMCs or T cells enriched from blood (not recorded which). Every receptor here comes from a woman aged 25 to 39 with acute COVID-19.

This clone was found a few times. The V call is TRBV24-1, the J call TRBJ2-3, with 7 bases lining up with TRBD1. Germline V gene data show CDR1 as KGHDR and CDR2 as SFDVKD. This CDR3 is built from 15 residues. V was pared by 4 bases and J by 4 bases, with 7 bases of the junction left unmatched. The CDR3 DNA reads as TGTGCCACCAGTGACCCCGAAGGGGGCGCAGATACGCAGTATTTT. Its protein is CATSDPEGGADTQYF.

The chain links TRBV5-4 to TRBJ2-2; D remains unclear. The CDR3 contains 13 residues. The germline V gene encodes CDR1 SGHNT and CDR2 YYREEE (reference sequence). The V end was cut by 4 bases, the J end by 2 bases, with 6 bases between. CDR3: CASSVLNTGELFF. CDR3 nucleotide sequence: TGTGCCAGCAGCGTCTTAAACACCGGGGAGCTGTTTTTT.

The genes are TRBV28 and TRBJ1-1, with a tentative D call TRBD1 (6 bases). This CDR3 spans 12 amino acids. CDR1 is MDHEN and CDR2 is SYDVKM in the germline V gene. Between the trimmed V and J ends, which lost 6 bases and 9 bases, there was a span of 14 bases. The CDR3 reads CASRRLTGQAFF. Here the CDR3 DNA reads TGTGCCAGCAGGAGGTTAACAGGGCAAGCTTTCTTT.

The genes are TRBV11-2 and TRBJ2-7, with 11 bases fitting TRBD2. Germline assignment: CDR1 SGHAT and CDR2 FQNNGV. V was pared by 5 bases and J by 2 bases, with 11 bases of the junction left unmatched. The CDR3 is 17 amino acids. The CDR3 region has the DNA TGTGCCAGCAGCCCGGGGAATCTAGCGGGGGGCGCCTACGAGCAGTACTTC. Translation gives CASSPGNLAGGAYEQYF.

Here the CDR3 reads CASSLLTSGGVAGTQYF. DNA of the CDR3: TGCGCCAGCAGCTTACTGACTAGCGGGGGTGTTGCGGGGACCCAGTACTTC. The rearrangement links TRBV5-1 to TRBJ2-5; 12 bases agree with TRBD2. J lost 7 bases, V lost 2 bases, and 12 bases had no gene match. The germline V gene encodes CDR1 SGHRS and CDR2 YFSETQ. The CDR3 is 17 residues long.

Notes on this clone: Other nucleotide sequences in the sample specify the same CDR3. The chain joins TRBV19 to TRBJ1-5; TRBD1 matches 10 bases. V gave up 6 bases and J gave up 2 bases; unmatched junction bases: 1. CDR3 size: 14 residues. Germline V gives CDR1 LNHDA, CDR2 SQIVND (reference sequence). This CDR3 is CASSGTGGNQPQHF. CDR3 in DNA: TGTGCCAGTAGCGGGACAGGGGGCAATCAGCCCCAGCATTTT.

J is TRBJ2-3 and V is TRBV28; D possibly corresponds to TRBD2 (5 bases). With 1 base removed from V and 5 bases from J, the gap between germline ends came to 7 bases. Germline-derived CDR1 and CDR2 are MDHEN and SYDVKM. The CDR3 runs to 13 residues. The CDR3 here is CASSLFGGDTQYF. In DNA, the CDR3 is TGTGCCAGCAGTTTATTCGGAGGAGATACGCAGTATTTT.

This chain links TRBV2 with TRBJ1-3, with 9 bases matching TRBD1. Germline assignment: CDR1 SNHLY and CDR2 FYNNEI. With 0 bases clipped from V and 3 bases from J, the junction kept 3 bases outside the gene matches. This CDR3 has 16 amino acids. The CDR3 loop reads CASSEAGTGNGNTIYF. DNA of the CDR3: TGTGCCAGCAGTGAAGCGGGGACAGGGAATGGAAACACCATATATTTT.

The chain couples TRBV5-1 to TRBJ2-1, with 9 nucleotides matching TRBD1. After removal of 0 bases from V and 6 bases from J, the junction contained 4 bases not matched to a gene. The CDR3 contains 15 residues. Per the germline V gene, CDR1 is SGHRS and CDR2 is YFSETQ. The CDR3 DNA reads as TGCGCCAGCAGCTTGGGACAGGGGGAGTTCAATGAGCAGTTCTTC. Its protein is CASSLGQGEFNEQFF. The full variable domain, completed using reference TRBV5-1 and TRBJ2-1, is KAGVTQTPRYLIKTRGQQVTLSCSPISGHRSVSWYQQTPGQGLQFLFEYFSETQRNKGNFPGRFSGRQFSNSRSEMNVSTLELGDSALYLCASSLGQGEFNEQFFGPGTRLTVL.

The chain joins TRBV28 to TRBJ2-2; the match to TRBD2 covers 7 bases. Looked up from germline, CDR1 is MDHEN and CDR2 is SYDVKM. V shed 6 bases and J 6 bases; nucleotides not matched to a gene: 4. CDR3 size: 13 residues. CDR3 sequence: CASSLGGAGELFF. CDR3 bases: TGTGCCAGCAGCCTGGGGGGGGCCGGGGAGCTGTTTTTT.

A remark on this clone: Other DNA sequences in this sample translate to the same CDR3. This sequence joins TRBV4-1 and TRBJ1-1, with 10 bases matching TRBD1. Trimming at V came to 0 bases and at J to 4 bases, leaving 11 bases not matched to a gene. Germline loops: CDR1 MGHRA, CDR2 YSYEKL. The CDR3 has 18 residues. Here the CDR3 reads CASSQDIGQGGPGTEAFF. For the CDR3, the DNA is TGCGCCAGCAGCCAAGATATCGGACAGGGGGGCCCCGGCACTGAAGCTTTCTTT.

V is TRBV7-6 and J is TRBJ1-1; 7 bases agree with TRBD1. After removal of 0 bases from V and 5 bases from J, the junction contained 6 bases not matched to a gene. The CDR3 length is 15 residues. Germline V gene data show CDR1 as SGHVS and CDR2 as FNYEAQ. The CDR3 DNA is TGTGCCAGCAGCTTAGCGCTATCAGGGGGGACTGAAGCTTTCTTT. Its protein is CASSLALSGGTEAFF. Looking up the rest from reference TRBV7-6 and TRBJ1-1 gives the full variable domain: GAGVSQSPRYKVTKRGQDVALRCDPISGHVSLYWYRQALGQGPEFLTYFNYEAQQDKSGLPNDRFSAERPEGSISTLTIQRTEQRDSAMYRCASSLALSGGTEAFFGQGTRLTVV.

The V gene is TRBV6-5, the J gene TRBJ1-2; no clear D. CDR1 is MNHEY, CDR2 SVGAGI, per germline. This CDR3 is 14 amino acids long. The ends were cut back, 0 bases at V and 10 bases at J, with 15 bases in the middle. The CDR3 spells CASSYSPGLLIYTF. For the CDR3, the DNA is TGTGCCAGCAGTTACTCCCCCGGGTTGTTGATCTACACCTTC.

The chain carries TRBV5-1 and TRBJ2-7; TRBD2 aligns across 10 bases. CDR1 and CDR2 from the germline V gene are SGHRS and YFSETQ. This CDR3 region has 15 residues. The trim removed 2 bases at V and 2 bases at J, leaving 4 bases unmatched. CDR3 sequence (DNA): TGCGCCAGCAGCTTCCTAGCGGGGGACACCTACGAGCAGTACTTC. It translates to CASSFLAGDTYEQYF.